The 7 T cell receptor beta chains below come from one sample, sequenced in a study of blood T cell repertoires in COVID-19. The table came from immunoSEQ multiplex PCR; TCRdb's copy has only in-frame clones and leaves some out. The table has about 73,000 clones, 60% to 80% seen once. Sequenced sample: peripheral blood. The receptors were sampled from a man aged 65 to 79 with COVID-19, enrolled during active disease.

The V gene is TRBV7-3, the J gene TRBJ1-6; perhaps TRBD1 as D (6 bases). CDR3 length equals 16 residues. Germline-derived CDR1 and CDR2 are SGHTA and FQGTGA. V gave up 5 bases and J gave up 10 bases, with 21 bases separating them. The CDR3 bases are TGTGCCAGCAGCCAGGACAGCGCGCGGGGGGGATCACCCCTCCACTTT. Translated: CASSQDSARGGSPLHF. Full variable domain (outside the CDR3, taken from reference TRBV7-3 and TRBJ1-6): GAGVSQTPSNKVTEKGKYVELRCDPISGHTALYWYRQSLGQGPEFLIYFQGTGAADDSGLPNDRFFAVRPEGSVSTLKIQRTERGDSAVYLCASSQDSARGGSPLHFGNGTRLTVT.

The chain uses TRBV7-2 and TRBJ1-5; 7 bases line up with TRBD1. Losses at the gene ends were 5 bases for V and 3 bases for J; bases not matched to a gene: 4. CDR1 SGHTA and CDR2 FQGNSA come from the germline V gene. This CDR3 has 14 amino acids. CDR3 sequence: CASSPTGANQPQHF. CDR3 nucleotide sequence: TGTGCCAGCAGCCCTACAGGGGCCAATCAGCCCCAGCATTTT.

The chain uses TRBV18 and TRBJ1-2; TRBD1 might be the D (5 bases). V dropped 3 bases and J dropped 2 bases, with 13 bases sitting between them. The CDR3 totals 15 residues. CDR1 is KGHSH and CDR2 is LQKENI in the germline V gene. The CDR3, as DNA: TGTGCCAGCTCACCGGACACTTTAAAAAACTATGGCTACACCTTC. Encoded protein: CASSPDTLKNYGYTF.

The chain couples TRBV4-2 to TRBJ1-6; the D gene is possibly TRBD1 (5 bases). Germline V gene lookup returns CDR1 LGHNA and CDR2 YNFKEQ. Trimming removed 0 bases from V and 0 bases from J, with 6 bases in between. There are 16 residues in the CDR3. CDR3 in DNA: TGTGCCAGCAGCCAAGAAGGGGACTCCTATAATTCACCCCTCCACTTT. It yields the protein CASSQEGDSYNSPLHF.

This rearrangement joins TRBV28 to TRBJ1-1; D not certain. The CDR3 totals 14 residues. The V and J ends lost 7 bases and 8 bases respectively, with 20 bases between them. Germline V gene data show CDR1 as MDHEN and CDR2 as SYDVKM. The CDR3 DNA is TGTGCCAGCACCAAACCGGGAGGGTTTAAAGAAGCTTTCTTT. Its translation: CASTKPGGFKEAFF.

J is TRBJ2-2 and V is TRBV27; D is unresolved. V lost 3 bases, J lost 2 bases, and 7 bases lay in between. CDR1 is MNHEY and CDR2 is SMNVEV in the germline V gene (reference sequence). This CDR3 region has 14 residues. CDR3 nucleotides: TGTGCCAGCAGTTTTGGCAGTAACACCGGGGAGCTGTTTTTT. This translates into CASSFGSNTGELFF.

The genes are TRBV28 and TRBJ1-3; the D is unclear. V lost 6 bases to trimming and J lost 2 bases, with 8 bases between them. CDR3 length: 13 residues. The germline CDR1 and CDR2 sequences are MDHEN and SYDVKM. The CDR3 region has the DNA TGTGCCAGCAGGCAGAATCCTGGAAACACCATATATTTT. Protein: CASRQNPGNTIYF. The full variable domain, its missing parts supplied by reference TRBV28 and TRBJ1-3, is DVKVTQSSRYLVKRTGEKVFLECVQDMDHENMFWYRQDPGLGLRLIYFSYDVKMKEKGDIPEGYSVSREKKERFSLILESASTNQTSMYLCASRQNPGNTIYFGEGSWLTVV.